This entry lists 21 T cell receptor beta chains sequenced from one sample in a study of vaccination and CD4 T cells after COVID-19 (dated by TCRdb to between 2021 and 2023). For these receptors, no antigen is known. In the paper's terms, the time point label means: late sampling 161 to 241 days after vaccination in a few convalescent patients. The treatment or condition label of this sample denotes: approximately nine-day PBMC culture with coronavirus spike peptide pools or control peptides (ViraFEST assay). Libraries were prepared through PCR. Sequencing instrument: Illumina iSeq 100. TCR sequencing of DNA from cultured CD4+ T cells used the Oncomine TCR Beta short-read assay at the Johns Hopkins FTIC core. TCRdb's own reprocessing of the public reads used fastp at Q25 and MiXCR and kept productive beta chains. Each entry is one CDR3 protein sequence, shown with its most common DNA and genes. For this sample there are 20,000 to 25,000 distinct CDR3 sequences; less than 35% appear just once. The ten largest make up roughly 8.6% of the sample.

The specimen was CD4+ T cells from blood, cultured in vitro, collected about 7 months after SARS-CoV-2 vaccination. All receptors derive from a human donor who had recovered from COVID-19.

V and J are TRBV7-2 and TRBJ2-2, with unresolved D. This CDR3 comprises 16 residues. Germline V CDR1 and CDR2: SGHTA, FQGNSA. The germline V and J ends were trimmed by 5 bases and 4 bases, with 17 bases remaining between them. The CDR3 DNA sequence: TGTGCCAGCAGCCCCCATCGGGTCCGGGTCACCGGGGAGCTGTTTTTT. Translated, it gives CASSPHRVRVTGELFF.

V and J are TRBV20-1 and TRBJ2-1, with 9 nucleotides matching TRBD1. Germline CDR1 is DFQATT and CDR2 is SNEGSKA (reference sequence). The CDR3 is 14 amino acids. The junction had 13 bases not matched to a gene; V was cut back by 6 bases and J by 10 bases. The CDR3: CSAKAGQGSTEQFF. For the CDR3, the DNA is TGCAGTGCGAAAGCGGGACAGGGTAGCACCGAGCAGTTCTTC.

This chain connects TRBV29-1 to TRBJ1-2; TRBD1 matches at 7 bases. This CDR3 is built from 14 residues. V lost 1 base, J lost 4 bases, and 6 bases stayed unmatched. Germline loops: CDR1 SQVTM, CDR2 ANQGSEA. The CDR3 protein is CSVEATGRIYGYTF. CDR3 coding DNA: TGCAGCGTTGAAGCGACAGGGAGGATCTATGGCTACACCTTC.

This clonotype was detected only a few times. The genes are TRBV7-8 and TRBJ2-7; D may correspond to TRBD1 or TRBD2 (5 bases each). CDR1 and CDR2 from the germline V gene are SGHVS and FQNEAQ. The CDR3 has 16 residues. V shed 3 bases and J shed 2 bases, with 17 bases lying between them. CDR3: CASSFRRDRTAYEQYF. The CDR3, as DNA: TGTGCCAGCAGCTTCCGCAGGGACCGTACAGCCTACGAGCAGTACTTC.

The chain links TRBV15 to TRBJ1-2; D is perhaps TRBD1 (5 bases). The V end was cut by 5 bases, the J end by 4 bases, with 14 bases between. This CDR3 comprises 14 residues. Looked up from germline, CDR1 is LNHNV and CDR2 is YYDKDF (reference sequence). Here the CDR3 DNA reads TGTGCCACCAGCGATACCGGGACCCTCTATGGCTACACCTTC. This sequence encodes CATSDTGTLYGYTF.

This clonotype was observed a few times. The genes are TRBV20-1 and TRBJ2-5, with D uncertain. The CDR3 consists of 14 residues. V lost 1 base and J lost 1, with 10 bases in between. Germline V gene lookup returns CDR1 DFQATT and CDR2 SNEGSKA (reference sequence). Written as DNA, the CDR3 is TGCAGTGCTAGAGTTATAGGGCCCCAAGAGACCCAGTACTTC. This encodes CSARVIGPQETQYF.

This clonotype has more than one count but fewer than ten. The V and J genes are TRBV20-1 and TRBJ2-5, with D unresolved. The germline gives CDR1 DFQATT, CDR2 SNEGSKA (reference sequence). V was cut by 3 bases and J by 4 bases, with 12 bases left in between. This CDR3 region has 13 residues. The CDR3 coding sequence is TGCAGTGCTAGGGGTTCGCATGGAGAGACCCAGTACTTC. Its translation is CSARGSHGETQYF.

The V gene is TRBV10-3, the J gene TRBJ2-3, with D uncertain. From germline, CDR1 is ENHRY and CDR2 SYGVKD. CDR3 length: 13 amino acids. V shed 4 bases and J shed 0 bases, with 5 bases lying between them. CDR3 sequence (DNA): TGTGCCATCAGTGGTGACAGCACAGATACGCAGTATTTT. Protein: CAISGDSTDTQYF.

This clonotype was counted between two and nine times. This sequence joins TRBV6-1 and TRBJ1-2, with TRBD1 matching 10 bases. CDR3 length: 13 amino acids. Germline assignment: CDR1 MNHNS and CDR2 SASEGT. The J segment lost 8 bases and the V segment lost 6 bases, leaving 6 bases of the junction unmatched. The CDR3 sequence: CASRATGGWGYTF. The DNA for the CDR3 is TGTGCCAGCAGAGCGACAGGGGGCTGGGGCTACACCTTC.

The chain employs TRBV5-4 and TRBJ2-5, with 7 bases identical to TRBD1. V shed 4 bases, J shed 1 base, and the junction held 4 bases outside the gene matches. CDR3 length equals 14 residues. Looked up from germline, CDR1 is SGHNT and CDR2 is YYREEE (reference sequence). The CDR3 sequence is CASSRGTVQETQYF. The CDR3 DNA sequence: TGTGCCAGCAGCAGGGGGACAGTCCAAGAGACCCAGTACTTC.

The V call is TRBV28, the J call TRBJ1-1; TRBD1 aligns across 8 bases. V shed 5 bases, J shed 4 bases, and the junction held 3 bases outside the gene matches. Germline V gene sequence: CDR1 MDHEN, CDR2 SYDVKM. This CDR3 is built from 13 residues. This CDR3 is CASSLGTGTEAFF. CDR3 sequence (DNA): TGTGCCAGCAGTCTCGGGACAGGCACTGAAGCTTTCTTT. The complete variable domain, with remaining parts taken from reference TRBV28 and TRBJ1-1, reads DVKVTQSSRYLVKRTGEKVFLECVQDMDHENMFWYRQDPGLGLRLIYFSYDVKMKEKGDIPEGYSVSREKKERFSLILESASTNQTSMYLCASSLGTGTEAFFGQGTRLTVV.

The chain carries TRBV6-1 and TRBJ2-5; no clear D gene. Germline V gives CDR1 MNHNS, CDR2 SASEGT. Trimming left V 6 bases short and J 4 bases short, with 15 bases between. This CDR3 has 14 residues. For the CDR3, the DNA is TGTGCCAGCAGCGATAGGGCTAGACCAGAGACCCAGTACTTC. This codes for CASSDRARPETQYF.

This clonotype occurred a few times. The J gene is TRBJ1-5, the V gene TRBV7-9, with D perhaps matching TRBD1 (6 bases). Trimming removed 4 bases at V and 0 bases at J, with 7 bases between. This CDR3 has 14 residues. CDR1 is SEHNR and CDR2 is FQNEAQ in the germline V gene (reference sequence). The CDR3 nucleotides are TGTGCCAGCAGCTCAGGGGATAGCAATCAGCCCCAGCATTTT. The encoded protein is CASSSGDSNQPQHF.

This clonotype has a handful of counts. V and J are TRBV7-8 and TRBJ1-1; TRBD1 is a possible D gene (5 bases). The germline V and J ends were trimmed by 3 bases and 1 base, with 6 bases remaining between them. The CDR3 spans 13 residues. CDR1 SGHVS and CDR2 FQNEAQ come from the germline V gene. CDR3 sequence: CASSLGRNTEAFF. The CDR3 DNA sequence: TGTGCCAGCAGCTTGGGACGGAACACTGAAGCTTTCTTT.

V and J are TRBV28 and TRBJ2-5; 7 bases are a match to TRBD1. CDR1 is MDHEN and CDR2 is SYDVKM in the germline V gene. The V gene end was trimmed by 3 bases and the J gene end by 3 bases; junction bases not matched to a gene: 4. The length of the CDR3 is 14 residues. CDR3 coding DNA: TGTGCCAGCAGTTTTTGGCAGGGGGAAGAGACCCAGTACTTC. Protein sequence: CASSFWQGEETQYF.

In its sample, this clonotype is medium-sized. The chain joins TRBV7-9 to TRBJ2-5; 9 bases line up with TRBD1. The junction had 6 bases not matched to a gene; V was cut back by 5 bases and J by 5 bases. CDR3 size: 14 residues. CDR1 is SEHNR and CDR2 is FQNEAQ in the germline V gene (reference sequence). CDR3 nucleotides: TGTGCCAGCAGCCCCGGGACAGGGAGGGAGACCCAGTACTTC. It yields the protein CASSPGTGRETQYF.

The chain is built from TRBV20-1 and TRBJ2-2, with unresolved D. The V and J ends lost 3 bases and 10 bases respectively, with 6 bases between them. This CDR3 comprises 10 residues. The germline gives CDR1 DFQATT, CDR2 SNEGSKA (reference sequence). The CDR3 DNA reads TGCAGTGCTAGTGCTGAGGAGCTGTTTTTT. The encoded protein is CSASAEELFF.

CDR3 in DNA: TGTGCCAGCAGTGACGAGGGCCGGGAGACCCAGTACTTC. Its protein is CASSDEGRETQYF. The rearrangement links TRBV2 to TRBJ2-5, with D maybe TRBD2 (5 bases). The germline gives CDR1 SNHLY, CDR2 FYNNEI. Trimming left V 3 bases short and J 5 bases short, with 10 bases between. There are 13 residues in the CDR3. Full variable domain (outside the CDR3, taken from reference TRBV2 and TRBJ2-5): EPEVTQTPSHQVTQMGQEVILRCVPISNHLYFYWYRQILGQKVEFLVSFYNNEISEKSEIFDDQFSVERPDGSNFTLKIRSTKLEDSAMYFCASSDEGRETQYFGPGTRLLVL.

This clonotype was observed a few times. The gene calls are TRBV20-1 and TRBJ1-2, with D maybe TRBD1 (6 bases). V shed 6 bases and J shed 0 bases, with 14 bases lying between them. Germline V lookup: CDR1 DFQATT, CDR2 SNEGSKA (reference sequence). The CDR3 contains 14 residues. The CDR3: CSAVGDTANYGYTF. For the CDR3, the DNA is TGCAGTGCCGTAGGGGACACAGCTAACTATGGCTACACCTTC.

The CDR3 sequence is CSARDRGLLSYNSPLHF. The CDR3 DNA sequence: TGCAGTGCTAGGGACAGGGGGCTTCTCTCCTATAATTCACCCCTCCACTTT. This chain connects TRBV20-1 to TRBJ1-6; 11 nucleotides align to TRBD1. The CDR3 is 17 amino acids. J gave up 0 bases and V 3 bases, and 4 bases lay outside the gene matches. CDR1 and CDR2 from the germline V gene are DFQATT and SNEGSKA (reference sequence).

On this clonotype itself: This sequence is one base from a far larger clone and is likely a read error. The chain has TRBV24-1 and TRBJ2-7, with 8 bases identical to TRBD2. Germline CDR1 KGHDR, CDR2 SFDVKD. The CDR3 runs to 12 residues. V shed 10 bases and J 7 bases; nucleotides not matched to a gene: 8. CDR3 DNA: TGTGCCACGTCTAGCGGGTACAATGAGCAGTACTTC. Translation gives CATSSGYNEQYF.